This entry is about one T cell receptor beta chain. Its target is not known. Profiled with immunoSEQ multiplex PCR; TCRdb holds only in-frame clones, not every one. The sample carries around 76,000 clones, 85% recorded once. This sample was taken from a study of OX40 agonist ivuxolimab in advanced cancers. Overall study findings and caveats: Among the nonresponders, some also had low normalized T-cell clonal expansion.

The CDR3 has 14 amino acids. V was pared by 4 bases and J by 0 bases, with 9 bases between. Germline CDR1 MNHEY, CDR2 SVGAGI. The TCR was taken from an adult with an advanced solid tumor such as melanoma, head and neck, liver or kidney cancer. The rearrangement uses TRBV6-5 and TRBJ1-1, with no clear D. The sample was CD4+ or CD8+ T cells sorted from blood, taken in a trial of the OX40 agonist ivuxolimab. This chain's CDR3 is CASSWAAMNTEAFF. The CDR3 DNA reads TGTGCCAGCAGTTGGGCAGCTATGAACACTGAAGCTTTCTTT.